This section outlines one TCR beta chain sequence together with its context. Primers: 60 Vbeta forward and 13 Jbeta reverse. Clones were sequenced by immunoSEQ multiplex PCR, and TCRdb holds only the in-frame ones, with some missing. Of some 120,000 clones listed, roughly 70% are singletons. This specimen comes from a study of cytomegalovirus exposure and HLA in healthy donors. The sample comprised PBMCs. The clonotype originates from a woman aged 18-35 years in good health and CMV-seronegative.

CDR3 residues: CASSAQPTRPGQRDNEQFF. CDR3 nucleotides: TGTGCCAGCAGCGCCCAACCAACAAGGCCGGGACAGAGAGACAATGAGCAGTTCTTC. The chain has TRBV9 and TRBJ2-1; 7 bases fit TRBD1. V lost 3 bases and J lost 5; bases outside the gene matches: 20. Germline CDR1 is SGDLS and CDR2 is YYNGEE. The CDR3 contains 19 residues.